Below, 2 T cell receptor beta chains from the same sample are listed, as sequenced in a study of T cell responses to AZD1222 COVID-19 vaccine. The protocol was immunoSEQ multiplex PCR, while the TCRdb copy is restricted to in-frame clones and leaves out a portion. This table holds 150,000 to 180,000 clones, roughly 90% found once. This specimen consisted of peripheral blood, obtained on day 0 of AZD1222 vaccination. The receptor source for this set is an adult in good health.

This chain joins TRBV27 and TRBJ2-7; 9 bases match TRBD1. V shed 6 bases and J 4 bases; nucleotides not matched to a gene: 10. Germline values: CDR1 MNHEY, CDR2 SMNVEV (reference sequence). The CDR3 is made up of 15 amino acids. This CDR3 reads CASRPAGQGQYEQYF. The CDR3 nucleotides read TGTGCCAGCAGACCCGCCGGACAGGGGCAATACGAGCAGTACTTC.

This clone was seen more than once but under ten times. The chain uses TRBV6-1 and TRBJ2-2; D may be TRBD1 (5 bases). Trimming removed 2 bases from V and 2 bases from J, with 12 bases in between. CDR3 length: 16 residues. Germline V gene lookup returns CDR1 MNHNS and CDR2 SASEGT. CDR3 region: CASSERQKSNTGELFF. CDR3 nucleotides: TGTGCCAGCAGTGAACGACAGAAATCAAACACCGGGGAGCTGTTTTTT.